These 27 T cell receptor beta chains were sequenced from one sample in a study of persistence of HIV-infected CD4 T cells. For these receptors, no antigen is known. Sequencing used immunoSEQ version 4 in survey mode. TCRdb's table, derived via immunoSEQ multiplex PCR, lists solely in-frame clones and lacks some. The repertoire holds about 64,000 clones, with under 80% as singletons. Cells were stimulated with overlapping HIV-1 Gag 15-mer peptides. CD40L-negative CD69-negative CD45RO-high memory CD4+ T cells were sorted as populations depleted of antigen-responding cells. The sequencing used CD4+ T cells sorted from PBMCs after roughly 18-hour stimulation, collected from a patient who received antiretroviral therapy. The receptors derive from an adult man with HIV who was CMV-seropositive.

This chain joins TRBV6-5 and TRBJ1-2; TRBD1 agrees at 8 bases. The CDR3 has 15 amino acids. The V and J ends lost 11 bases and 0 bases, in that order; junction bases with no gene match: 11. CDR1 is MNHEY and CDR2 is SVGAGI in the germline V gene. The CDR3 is CALGQGALANYGYTF. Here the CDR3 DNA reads TGTGCCCTCGGGCAGGGGGCATTAGCTAACTATGGCTACACCTTC.

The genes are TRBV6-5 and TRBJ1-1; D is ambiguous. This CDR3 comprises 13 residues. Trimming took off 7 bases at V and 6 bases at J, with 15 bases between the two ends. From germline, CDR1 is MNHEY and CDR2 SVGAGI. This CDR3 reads CASKVGGRAEAFF. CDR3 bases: TGTGCCAGCAAGGTAGGCGGAAGGGCTGAAGCTTTCTTT.

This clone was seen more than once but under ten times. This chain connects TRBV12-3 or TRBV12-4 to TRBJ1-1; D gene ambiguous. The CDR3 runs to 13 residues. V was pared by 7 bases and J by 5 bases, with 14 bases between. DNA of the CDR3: TGTGCCAGCACCCCCCAGGTGGTAACTGAAGCTTTCTTT. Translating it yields CASTPQVVTEAFF.

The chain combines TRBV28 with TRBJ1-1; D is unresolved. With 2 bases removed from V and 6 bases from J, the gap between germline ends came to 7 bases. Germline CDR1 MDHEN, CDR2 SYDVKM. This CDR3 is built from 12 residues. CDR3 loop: CASSLTVAEAFF. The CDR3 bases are TGTGCCAGCAGTTTAACTGTCGCTGAAGCTTTCTTT.

DNA of the CDR3: TGTGCCAGCAAACAAAGGGGAGGATTCAATCAGCCCCAGCATTTT. Encoded protein: CASKQRGGFNQPQHF. V and J are TRBV6-5 and TRBJ1-5; the D gene is possibly TRBD1 (5 bases). The CDR3 is made up of 15 amino acids. V was pared by 7 bases and J by 3 bases, with 16 bases between. CDR1 is MNHEY, CDR2 SVGAGI, per germline.

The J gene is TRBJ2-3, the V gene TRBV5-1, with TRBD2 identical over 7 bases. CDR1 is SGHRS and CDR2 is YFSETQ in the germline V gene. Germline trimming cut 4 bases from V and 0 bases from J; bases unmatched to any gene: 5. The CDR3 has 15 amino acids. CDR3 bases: TGCGCCAGCAGCCCCCGGGGGGATAGCACAGATACGCAGTATTTT. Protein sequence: CASSPRGDSTDTQYF. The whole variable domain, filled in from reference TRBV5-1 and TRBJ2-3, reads KAGVTQTPRYLIKTRGQQVTLSCSPISGHRSVSWYQQTPGQGLQFLFEYFSETQRNKGNFPGRFSGRQFSNSRSEMNVSTLELGDSALYLCASSPRGDSTDTQYFGPGTRLTVL.

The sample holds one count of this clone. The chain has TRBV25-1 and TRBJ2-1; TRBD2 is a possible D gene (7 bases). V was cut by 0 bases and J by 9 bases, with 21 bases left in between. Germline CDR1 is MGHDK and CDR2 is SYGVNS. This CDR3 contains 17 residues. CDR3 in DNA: TGTGCCAGCAGTGAATATATTCAGGGAGGGGGGAAAGGTGAGCAGTTCTTC. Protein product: CASSEYIQGGGKGEQFF.

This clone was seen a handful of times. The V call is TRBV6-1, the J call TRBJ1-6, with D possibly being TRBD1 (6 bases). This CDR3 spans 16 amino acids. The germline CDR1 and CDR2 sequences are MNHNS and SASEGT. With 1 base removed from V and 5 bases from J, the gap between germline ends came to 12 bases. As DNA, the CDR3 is TGTGCCAGCAGTGAAGAACAGGGAGGCCATAATTCACCCCTCCACTTT. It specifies CASSEEQGGHNSPLHF.

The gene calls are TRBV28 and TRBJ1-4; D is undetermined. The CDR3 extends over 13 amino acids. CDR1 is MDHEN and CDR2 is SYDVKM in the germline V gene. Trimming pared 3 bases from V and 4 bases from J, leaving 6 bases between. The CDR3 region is CASSFYLNEKLFF. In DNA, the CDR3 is TGTGCCAGCAGTTTTTACCTTAATGAAAAACTGTTTTTT.

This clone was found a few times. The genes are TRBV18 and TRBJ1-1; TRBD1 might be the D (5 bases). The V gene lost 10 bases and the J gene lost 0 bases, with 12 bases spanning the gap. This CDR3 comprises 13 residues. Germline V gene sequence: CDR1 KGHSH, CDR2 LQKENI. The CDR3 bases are TGTGCCACCTCCAGAGGGGTGAACACTGAAGCTTTCTTT. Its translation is CATSRGVNTEAFF.

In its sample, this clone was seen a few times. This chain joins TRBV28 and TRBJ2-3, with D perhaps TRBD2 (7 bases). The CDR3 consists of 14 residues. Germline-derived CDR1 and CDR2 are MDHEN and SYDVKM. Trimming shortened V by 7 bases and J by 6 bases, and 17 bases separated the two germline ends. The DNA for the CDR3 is TGTGCCAGCACCGCTATGGGGGGGCCGGATACGCAGTATTTT. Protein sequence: CASTAMGGPDTQYF.

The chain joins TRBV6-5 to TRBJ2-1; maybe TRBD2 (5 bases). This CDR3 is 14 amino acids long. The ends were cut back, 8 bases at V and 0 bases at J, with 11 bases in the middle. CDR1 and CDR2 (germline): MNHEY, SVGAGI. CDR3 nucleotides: TGTGCCAGCCGCTGGGAGAGCTCCTACAATGAGCAGTTCTTC. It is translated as CASRWESSYNEQFF.

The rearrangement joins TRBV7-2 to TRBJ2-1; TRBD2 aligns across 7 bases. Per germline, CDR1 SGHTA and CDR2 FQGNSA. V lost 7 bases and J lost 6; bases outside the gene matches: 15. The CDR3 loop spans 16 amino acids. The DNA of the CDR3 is TGTGCCAGCAACCTAAGGGTAGGGAGGGGTATCAATGAGCAGTTCTTC. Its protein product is CASNLRVGRGINEQFF.

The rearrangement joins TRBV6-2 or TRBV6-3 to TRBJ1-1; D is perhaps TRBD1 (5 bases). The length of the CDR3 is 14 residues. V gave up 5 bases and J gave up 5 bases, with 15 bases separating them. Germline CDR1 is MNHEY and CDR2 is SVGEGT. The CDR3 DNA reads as TGTGCCAGCAGTAATGCACCAGGGCGGACTGAAGCTTTCTTT. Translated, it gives CASSNAPGRTEAFF.

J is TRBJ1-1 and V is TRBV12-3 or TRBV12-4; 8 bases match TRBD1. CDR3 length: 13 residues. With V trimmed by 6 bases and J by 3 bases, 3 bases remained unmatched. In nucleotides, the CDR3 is TGTGCCAGCAGAAAGACAGGGGACACTGAAGCTTTCTTT. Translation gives CASRKTGDTEAFF.

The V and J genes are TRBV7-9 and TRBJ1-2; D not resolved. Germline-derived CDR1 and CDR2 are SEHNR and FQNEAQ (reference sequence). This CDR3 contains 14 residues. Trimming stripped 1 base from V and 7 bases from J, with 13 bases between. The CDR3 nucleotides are TGTGCCAGCAGCTTAGGCCAGGACGGCGGTGGCTACACCTTC. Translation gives CASSLGQDGGGYTF.

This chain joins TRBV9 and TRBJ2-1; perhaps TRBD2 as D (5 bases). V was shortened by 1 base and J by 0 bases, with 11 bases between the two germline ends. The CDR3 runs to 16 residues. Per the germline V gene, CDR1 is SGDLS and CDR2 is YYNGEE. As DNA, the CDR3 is TGTGCCAGCAGCGTAACGGGATCGAGCTCCTACAATGAGCAGTTCTTC. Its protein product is CASSVTGSSSYNEQFF. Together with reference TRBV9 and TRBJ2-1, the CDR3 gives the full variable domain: DSGVTQTPKHLITATGQRVTLRCSPRSGDLSVYWYQQSLDQGLQFLIQYYNGEERAKGNILERFSAQQFPDLHSELNLSSLELGDSALYFCASSVTGSSSYNEQFFGPGTRLTVL.

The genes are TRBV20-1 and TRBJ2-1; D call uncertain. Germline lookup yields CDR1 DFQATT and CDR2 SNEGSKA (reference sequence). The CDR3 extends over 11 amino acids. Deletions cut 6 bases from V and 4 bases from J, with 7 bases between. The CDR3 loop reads CSALNYNEQFF. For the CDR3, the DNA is TGCAGTGCCCTGAATTACAATGAGCAGTTCTTC.

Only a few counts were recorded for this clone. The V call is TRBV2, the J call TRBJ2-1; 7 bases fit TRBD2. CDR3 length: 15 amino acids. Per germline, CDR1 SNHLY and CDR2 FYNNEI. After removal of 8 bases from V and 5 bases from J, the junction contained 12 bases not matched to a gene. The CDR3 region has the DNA TGTGCCAGCCCGGGGGGAGGAGGGATCAACAATGAGCAGTTCTTC. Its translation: CASPGGGGINNEQFF.

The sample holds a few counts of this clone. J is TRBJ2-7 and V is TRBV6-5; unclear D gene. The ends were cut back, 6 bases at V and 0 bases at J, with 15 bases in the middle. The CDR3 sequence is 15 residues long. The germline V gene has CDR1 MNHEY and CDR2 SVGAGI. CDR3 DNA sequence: TGTGCCAGCAGCGGACGGCGAATAAGCTCCTACGAGCAGTACTTC. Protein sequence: CASSGRRISSYEQYF.

As DNA, the CDR3 is TGTGCCAGCAGCCAGGAAGGGGGGAGGGGGAATAACGGCTACACCTTC. Translating gives CASSQEGGRGNNGYTF. This chain uses TRBV3-1 (or the pseudogene TRBV3-2) with TRBJ1-2, with D possibly matching TRBD1 (6 bases). Trimming shortened V by 3 bases and J by 8 bases, and 22 bases separated the two germline ends. Germline CDR1 LGHDT, CDR2 YNNKEL (reference sequence). The CDR3 runs to 16 residues.

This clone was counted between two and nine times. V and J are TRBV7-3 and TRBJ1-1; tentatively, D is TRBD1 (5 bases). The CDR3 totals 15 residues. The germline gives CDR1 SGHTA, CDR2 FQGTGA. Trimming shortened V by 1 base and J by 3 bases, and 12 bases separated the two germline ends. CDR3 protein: CASSLRRGADTEAFF. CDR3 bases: TGTGCCAGCAGCTTAAGGAGGGGCGCGGACACTGAAGCTTTCTTT.

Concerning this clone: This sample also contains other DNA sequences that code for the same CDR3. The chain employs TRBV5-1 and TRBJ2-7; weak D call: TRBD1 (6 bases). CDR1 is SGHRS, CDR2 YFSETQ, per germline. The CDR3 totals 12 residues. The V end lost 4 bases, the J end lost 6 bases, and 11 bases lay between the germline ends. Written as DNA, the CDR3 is TGCGCCAGCAGCCCACAAGGGGGCGAGCAGTACTTC. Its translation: CASSPQGGEQYF.

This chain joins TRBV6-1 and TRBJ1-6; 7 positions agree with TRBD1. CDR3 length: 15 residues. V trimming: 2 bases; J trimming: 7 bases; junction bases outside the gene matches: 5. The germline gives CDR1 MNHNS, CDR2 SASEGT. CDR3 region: CASSEQGGENSPLHF. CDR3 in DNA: TGTGCCAGCAGTGAACAGGGGGGGGAGAATTCACCCCTCCACTTT.

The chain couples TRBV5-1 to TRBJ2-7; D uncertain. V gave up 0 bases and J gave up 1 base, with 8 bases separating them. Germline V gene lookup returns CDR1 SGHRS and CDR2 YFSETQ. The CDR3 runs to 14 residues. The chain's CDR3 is CASSLAAVSYEQYF. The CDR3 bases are TGCGCCAGCAGCTTGGCCGCGGTATCCTACGAGCAGTACTTC.

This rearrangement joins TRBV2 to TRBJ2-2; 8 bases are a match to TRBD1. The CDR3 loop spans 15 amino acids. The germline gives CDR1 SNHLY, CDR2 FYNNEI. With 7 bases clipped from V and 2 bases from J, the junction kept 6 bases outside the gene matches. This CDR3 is CASKTGAGNTGELFF. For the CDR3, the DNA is TGTGCCAGCAAGACAGGGGCAGGCAACACCGGGGAGCTGTTTTTT.

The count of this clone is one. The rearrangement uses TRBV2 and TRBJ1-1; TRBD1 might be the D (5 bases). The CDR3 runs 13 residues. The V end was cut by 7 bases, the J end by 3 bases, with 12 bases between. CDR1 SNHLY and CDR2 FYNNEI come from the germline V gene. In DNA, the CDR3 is TGTGCCAGCACCAGGGACTATTACACTGAAGCTTTCTTT. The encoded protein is CASTRDYYTEAFF.